This T cell receptor (beta chain) is drawn from a study of T cell responses to AZD1222 COVID-19 vaccine. Study observations and caveats: Possibly, clonal diversity was underestimated; donors were largely white British and included more females. Along spike, vaccine-associated CD4 TCRs were found throughout, with dominance at 160-218 and 743-854. Repertoire sampling happened only post peak T cell response.

Some clones are missing from TCRdb's copy, which holds only in-frame ones; the method was immunoSEQ multiplex PCR. This table has about 150,000 clones, 75% to 95% appearing once. Turning to this clone: The antigen remains unidentified.

The material was peripheral blood, obtained on day 0 of AZD1222 vaccination. This TCR came from an adult in good health.

CDR3 bases: TGTGCCAGTACCTCACAGTTCCCGGGAGAAAAACTGTTTTTT. It codes for CASTSQFPGEKLFF. The chain links TRBV19 to TRBJ1-4, with D uncertain. V lost 7 bases, J lost 8 bases, and 17 bases lay in between. The CDR3 covers 14 residues. Germline V gene data show CDR1 as LNHDA and CDR2 as SQIVND (reference sequence).